The table lists the clone carrying this T cell receptor beta chain with many counts. Its antigen is unknown. Amplification of TCR alpha and beta CDR3 regions from RNA used iRepertoire nested multiplex PCR. A single record per CDR3 protein comes from TCRdb applying MiXCR to the multiplex PCR reads. The table records under 150,000 distinct CDR3 sequences, under 30% of them present only once. These data belong to a study of glioma-infiltrating T cells. Study findings and constraints: Only very few CDR3 sequences appeared in both tissue and blood.

The V gene's germline CDR1 is SGHVS and CDR2 FQNEAQ. The CDR3 contains 16 residues. J lost 0 bases, V lost 5 bases, and 7 bases had no gene match. The receptor comes from a human donor with low-grade glioma or glioblastoma, undergoing nonglioma brain surgery, or in good health (not recorded which). Sequencing was carried out using glioma tissue, nonneoplastic brain tissue, or PBMCs (not recorded which). The gene calls are TRBV7-8 and TRBJ2-7; 10 bases are a match to TRBD2. The CDR3 DNA follows: TGTGCCAGCAGCGGGGGACTAGCGCTGAGCTCCTACGAGCAGTACGTC. It yields the protein CASSGGLALSSYEQYV.